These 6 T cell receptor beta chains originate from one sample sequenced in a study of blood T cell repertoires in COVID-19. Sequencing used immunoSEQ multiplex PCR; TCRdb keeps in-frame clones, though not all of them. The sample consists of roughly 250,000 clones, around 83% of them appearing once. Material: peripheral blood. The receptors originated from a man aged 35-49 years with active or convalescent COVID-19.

The chain's CDR3 is CASSPGTSGISGQYF. The CDR3 DNA sequence: TGCGCCAGCAGCCCTGGGACTAGCGGGATTTCGGGTCAGTACTTC. The J gene is TRBJ2-4, the V gene TRBV4-1, with 13 bases fitting TRBD2. The germline V gene has CDR1 MGHRA and CDR2 YSYEKL. There are 15 residues in the CDR3. Trimming at V came to 4 bases and at J to 12 bases, leaving 9 bases not matched to a gene.

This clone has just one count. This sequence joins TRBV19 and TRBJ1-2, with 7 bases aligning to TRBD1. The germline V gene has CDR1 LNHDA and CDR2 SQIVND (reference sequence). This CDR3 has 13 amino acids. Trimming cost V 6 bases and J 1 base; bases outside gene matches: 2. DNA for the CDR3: TGTGCCAGTAGCCGGGACAGTAACTATGGCTACACCTTC. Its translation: CASSRDSNYGYTF.

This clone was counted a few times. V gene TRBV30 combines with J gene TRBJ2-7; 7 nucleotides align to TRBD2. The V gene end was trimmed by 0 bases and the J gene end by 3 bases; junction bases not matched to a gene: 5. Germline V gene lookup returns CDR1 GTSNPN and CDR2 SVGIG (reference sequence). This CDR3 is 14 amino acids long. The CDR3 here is CAWSVPGGSYEQYF. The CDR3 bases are TGTGCCTGGAGTGTACCCGGGGGGAGCTACGAGCAGTACTTC.

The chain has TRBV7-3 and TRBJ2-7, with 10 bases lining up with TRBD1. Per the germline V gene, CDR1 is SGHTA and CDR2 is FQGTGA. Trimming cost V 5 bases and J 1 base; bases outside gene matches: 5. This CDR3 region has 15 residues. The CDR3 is CASSRGTGVSYEQYF. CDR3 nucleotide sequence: TGTGCCAGCAGCAGAGGGACAGGGGTATCCTACGAGCAGTACTTC.

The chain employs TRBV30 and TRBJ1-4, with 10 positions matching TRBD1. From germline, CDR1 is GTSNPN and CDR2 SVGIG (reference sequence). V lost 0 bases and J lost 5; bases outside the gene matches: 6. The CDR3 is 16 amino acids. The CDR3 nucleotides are TGTGCCTGGAGTGTACGCCCGGGACAGGGGAATGAAAAACTGTTTTTT. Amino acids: CAWSVRPGQGNEKLFF.

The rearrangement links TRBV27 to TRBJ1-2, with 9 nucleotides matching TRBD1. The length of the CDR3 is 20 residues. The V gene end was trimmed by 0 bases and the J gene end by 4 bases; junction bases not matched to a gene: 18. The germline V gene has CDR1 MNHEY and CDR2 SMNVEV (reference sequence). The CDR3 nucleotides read TGTGCCAGCAGTTTATCACCCCCGGGACAGGGTTATTTTTATAGCTATGGCTACACCTTC. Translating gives CASSLSPPGQGYFYSYGYTF.